Listed below are T cell receptor beta chains from one sample, sequenced in a study of regulatory T cells in long-lasting Graves disease. TCRdb re-called the multiplex PCR reads with MiXCR, one entry per CDR3 protein. The sample yields some 500,000 distinct CDR3 sequences, 15% to 20% seen once. The sample was also linked to a second study, of T cells in Graves' hyperthyroidism and ophthalmopathy.

The sequences come from peripheral blood mononuclear cells (PBMCs), collected at new diagnosis, from a patient treated with antithyroid drugs. These receptors were collected from a woman aged 35-65 years with Graves disease. Both conserved end residues are part of each CDR3. A D gene is named only where the DNA matches it firmly. Some rows mark clone size as missing; the rest say once, few, many or name a class of expanded clone.

NA | TRBJ1-3 | TRBV7-2 | NA | CASSLKPFVPNSSGNTIYF | TGTGCCAGCAGCTTAAAACCGTTCGTCCCTAACAGCTCTGGAAACACCATATATTTT
many | TRBJ1-1 | TRBV6-5 | NA | CASSYSSRYTEAFF | TGTGCCAGCAGTTACTCCTCCAGGTACACTGAAGCTTTCTTT
NA | TRBJ2-5 | TRBV10-3 | NA | CAISESRQDQETQYF | TGTGCCATCAGTGAGTCTAGGCAGGATCAAGAGACCCAGTACTTC
many | TRBJ1-4 | TRBV20-1 | NA | CSARDRRGSNEKLFF | TGCAGTGCTAGAGATCGGCGGGGGTCTAATGAAAAACTGTTTTTT
few | TRBJ2-7 | TRBV11-2 | NA | CASSQDSPEGTIYEQYF | TGCGCCAGCAGCCAAGATTCCCCCGAAGGGACCATCTACGAGCAGTACTTC
many | TRBJ2-5 | TRBV7-7 | NA | CASSPLGVQETQYF | TGTGCTAGCAGCCCACTAGGGGTACAAGAGACCCAGTACTTC
many | TRBJ2-3 | TRBV3-1 | TRBD2 | CASSHSGGTNTQYF | TGTGCCAGCAGCCACAGCGGGGGGACCAATACGCAGTATTTT
few | TRBJ1-5 | TRBV4-1 | TRBD1 | CASSVRGLADGQPQHF | TGCGCCAGCAGCGTCAGGGGGTTGGCAGACGGGCAGCCCCAGCATTTT
NA | TRBJ2-5 | TRBV20-1 | NA | CSASLPREGETQYF | TGCAGTGCTTCTCTCCCCCGCGAAGGGGAGACCCAGTACTTC
NA | TRBJ2-7 | TRBV10-3 | TRBD1 | CAISSGTAREQYF | TGTGCCATCAGCTCCGGGACAGCGAGGGAGCAGTACTTC
many | TRBJ1-1 | TRBV5-4 | NA | CASSLGAAMNTEAFF | TGTGCCAGCAGCTTGGGGGCAGCTATGAACACTGAAGCTTTCTTT
many | TRBJ2-6 | TRBV12-5 | NA | CASGLLASGANVLTF | TGTGCTAGTGGTTTGCTAGCTTCTGGGGCCAACGTCCTGACTTTC
NA | TRBJ1-2 | TRBV6-1 | NA | CASIVRGSGTNYGYTF | TGTGCCAGCATCGTCCGAGGATCCGGGACAAACTATGGCTACACCTTC
many | TRBJ1-1 | TRBV7-9 | NA | CASSLSGRNTEAFF | TGTGCCAGCAGCTTATCAGGTCGGAACACTGAAGCTTTCTTT
few | TRBJ1-4 | TRBV3-1 | NA | CASSHLEGMSEKLFF | TGTGCCAGCAGCCACCTCGAGGGAATGAGTGAAAAACTGTTTTTT
NA | TRBJ1-4 | TRBV12-3/TRBV12-4 | NA | CASSLSTVKLFF | TGTGCCAGCAGTTTATCGACCGTAAAACTGTTTTTT
many | TRBJ2-5 | TRBV3-1 | NA | CASTLPGPEETQYF | TGTGCCAGCACCTTACCGGGACCCGAAGAGACCCAGTACTTC
NA | TRBJ1-1 | TRBV19 | NA | CASSMGGPNTEAFF | TGTGCCAGTAGTATGGGGGGCCCGAACACTGAAGCTTTCTTT
many | TRBJ2-1 | TRBV5-1 | NA | CASSSGGANEQFF | TGCGCCAGCAGCTCAGGGGGGGCGAATGAGCAGTTCTTC
NA | TRBJ1-6 | TRBV12-3/TRBV12-4 | NA | CASSFKGDYNSPLHF | TGTGCCAGCAGTTTTAAGGGAGACTATAATTCACCCCTCCACTTT
few | TRBJ1-1 | TRBV7-9 | NA | CASSLIAWGSPNTEAFF | TGTGCCAGCAGCTTAATTGCTTGGGGCAGCCCGAACACTGAAGCTTTCTTT
many | TRBJ2-7 | TRBV7-2 | TRBD2 | CASSLSVVSGASYEQYF | TGTGCCAGCAGCTTATCCGTCGTTAGCGGGGCCTCCTACGAGCAGTACTTC
NA | TRBJ1-3 | TRBV10-2 | NA | CASSESWRDSGNTIYF | TGCGCCAGCAGTGAGTCTTGGCGGGACTCTGGAAACACCATATATTTT
few | TRBJ2-1 | TRBV7-3 | TRBD1 | CASSSDRGRDEQFF | TGTGCCAGCAGCTCGGACAGGGGGCGCGATGAGCAGTTCTTC
many | TRBJ1-1 | TRBV15 | NA | CATSRDGAYGAFF | TGTGCCACCAGCAGAGATGGGGCCTATGGAGCTTTCTTT
many | TRBJ2-3 | TRBV3-1 | TRBD1 | CASSGGQGSTDTQYF | TGTGCCAGCAGCGGAGGACAGGGAAGCACAGATACGCAGTATTTT
many | TRBJ2-7 | TRBV2 | TRBD1 | CASTPRGQGGEQYF | TGTGCCAGCACCCCTAGGGGACAGGGGGGAGAGCAGTACTTC
NA | TRBJ1-1 | TRBV5-5 | NA | CASTLIQTRSEAFF | TGTGCCAGCACCCTGATTCAGACCCGATCTGAAGCTTTCTTT
many | TRBJ2-7 | TRBV28 | NA | CASSSNPLSYEQYF | TGTGCCAGCAGTTCGAACCCCCTATCCTACGAGCAGTACTTC
few | TRBJ2-3 | TRBV6-2/TRBV6-3 | NA | CASSYERSTDTQYF | TGTGCCAGCAGTTACGAGAGGAGCACAGATACGCAGTATTTT
many | TRBJ1-1 | TRBV3-1 | NA | CASSHSNTEAFF | TGTGCCAGCAGCCACAGCAACACTGAAGCTTTCTTT
few | TRBJ1-1 | TRBV2 | NA | CASSDSFYTEAFF | TGTGCCAGCAGTGACAGTTTTTACACTGAAGCTTTCTTT
many | TRBJ1-3 | TRBV11-2 | NA | CASSLVGATRRGGNTIYF | TGTGCCAGCAGCTTAGTCGGGGCAACCAGACGTGGAGGAAACACCATATATTTT
many | TRBJ2-7 | TRBV20-1 | TRBD2 | CSARAGGSYEQYF | TGCAGTGCTAGAGCGGGGGGGTCCTACGAGCAGTACTTC
many | TRBJ2-5 | TRBV3-1 | NA | CASTRTDQRAQYF | TGTGCCAGCACCCGGACGGACCAAAGGGCCCAGTACTTC
many | TRBJ1-2 | TRBV6-1 | NA | CASTGTDGYGYTF | TGTGCCAGCACCGGGACGGATGGTTATGGCTACACCTTC
many | TRBJ1-4 | TRBV11-2 | NA | CASSPRQGNEKLFF | TGTGCCAGCAGCCCGAGGCAGGGTAATGAAAAACTGTTTTTT
many | TRBJ1-1 | TRBV7-9 | NA | CASSGQTTSNTEAFF | TGCGCCAGCAGCGGACAGACCACCTCAAACACTGAAGCTTTCTTT
few | TRBJ1-5 | TRBV20-1 | NA | CSARDFGRGVQPQHF | TGCAGTGCTAGAGATTTCGGGAGGGGGGTACAGCCCCAGCATTTT
few | TRBJ1-1 | TRBV20-1 | TRBD1 | CSARGGSEGTEAFF | TGCAGTGCCAGGGGGGGGAGTGAGGGCACTGAAGCTTTCTTT
many | TRBJ2-5 | TRBV15 | NA | CATSSEHAETFQETQYF | TGTGCCACCAGCTCCGAGCACGCAGAGACCTTCCAAGAGACCCAGTACTTC
NA | TRBJ2-7 | TRBV4-1 | TRBD1 | CASSQPRTGQGEQYF | TGCGCCAGCAGCCAACCCCGGACAGGACAGGGGGAGCAGTACTTC
many | TRBJ1-2 | TRBV20-1 | TRBD1 | CSAPRLRGDYGYTF | TGCAGTGCGCCGAGACTCAGGGGGGACTATGGCTACACCTTC
few | TRBJ1-6 | TRBV30 | NA | CAWKGLNIARGSPLHF | TGTGCCTGGAAGGGACTCAATATCGCCCGGGGGTCACCCCTCCACTTT
many | TRBJ1-2 | TRBV12-3/TRBV12-4 | NA | CASSSSGYGYTF | TGTGCCAGCAGTTCGTCAGGCTATGGCTACACCTTC
many | TRBJ1-1 | TRBV7-8 | NA | CASSPRQGMMNTEAFF | TGTGCCAGCAGCCCCAGACAAGGGATGATGAACACTGAAGCTTTCTTT
many | TRBJ2-3 | TRBV20-1 | TRBD2 | CSARESGGASSTDTQYF | TGCAGTGCTAGAGAAAGCGGGGGGGCCTCTAGCACAGATACGCAGTATTTT
NA | TRBJ1-5 | TRBV19 | NA | CASSIVLTQPQHF | TGTGCCAGTAGTATAGTATTAACCCAGCCCCAGCATTTT